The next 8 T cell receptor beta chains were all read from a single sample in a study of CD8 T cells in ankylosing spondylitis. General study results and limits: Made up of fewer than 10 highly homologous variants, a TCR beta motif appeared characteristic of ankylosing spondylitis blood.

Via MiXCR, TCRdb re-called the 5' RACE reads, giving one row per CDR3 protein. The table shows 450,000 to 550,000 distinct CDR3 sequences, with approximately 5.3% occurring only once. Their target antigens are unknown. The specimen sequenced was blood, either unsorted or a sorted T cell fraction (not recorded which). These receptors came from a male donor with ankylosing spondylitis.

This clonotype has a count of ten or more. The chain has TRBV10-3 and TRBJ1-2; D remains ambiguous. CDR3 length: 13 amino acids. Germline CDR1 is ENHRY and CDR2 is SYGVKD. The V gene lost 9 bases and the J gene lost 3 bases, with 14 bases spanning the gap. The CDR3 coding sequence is TGTGCCATTCAATCGGGAACTGACTATGGCTACACCTTC. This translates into CAIQSGTDYGYTF.

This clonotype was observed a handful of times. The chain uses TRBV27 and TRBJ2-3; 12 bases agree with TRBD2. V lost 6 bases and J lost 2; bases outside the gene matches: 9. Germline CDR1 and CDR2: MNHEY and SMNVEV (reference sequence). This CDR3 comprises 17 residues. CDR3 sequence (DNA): TGTGCCAGCAGACCTTACGGACTAGCGGGGTACACAGATACGCAGTATTTT. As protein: CASRPYGLAGYTDTQYF.

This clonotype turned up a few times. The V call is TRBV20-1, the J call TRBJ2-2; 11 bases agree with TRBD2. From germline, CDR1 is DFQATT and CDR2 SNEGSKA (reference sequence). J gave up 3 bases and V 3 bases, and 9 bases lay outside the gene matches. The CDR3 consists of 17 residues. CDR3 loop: CSARGLAGGFDTGELFF. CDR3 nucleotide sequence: TGCAGTGCTAGGGGGCTAGCGGGAGGTTTCGACACCGGGGAGCTGTTTTTT.

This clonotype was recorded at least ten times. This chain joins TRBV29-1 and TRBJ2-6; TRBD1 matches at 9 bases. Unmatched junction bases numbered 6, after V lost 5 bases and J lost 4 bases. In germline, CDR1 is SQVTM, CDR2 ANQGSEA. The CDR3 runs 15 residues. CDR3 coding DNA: TGCAGCGTTTTCGACAGGGGGAGGGGGGCCAACGTCCTGACTTTC. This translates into CSVFDRGRGANVLTF.

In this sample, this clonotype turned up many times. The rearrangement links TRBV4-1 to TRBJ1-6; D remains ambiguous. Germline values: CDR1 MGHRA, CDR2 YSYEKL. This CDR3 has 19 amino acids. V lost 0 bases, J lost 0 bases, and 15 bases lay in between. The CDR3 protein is CASSQDTGPRNSYNSPLHF. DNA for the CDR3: TGCGCCAGCAGCCAAGACACCGGTCCCCGTAACTCCTATAATTCACCCCTCCACTTT.

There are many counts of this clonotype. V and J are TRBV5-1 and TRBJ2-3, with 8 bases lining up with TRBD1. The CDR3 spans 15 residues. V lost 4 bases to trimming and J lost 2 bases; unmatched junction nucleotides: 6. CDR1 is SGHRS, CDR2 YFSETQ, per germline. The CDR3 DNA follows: TGCGCCAGCAGCAGGGGACAGGTCTCCACAGATACGCAGTATTTT. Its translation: CASSRGQVSTDTQYF.

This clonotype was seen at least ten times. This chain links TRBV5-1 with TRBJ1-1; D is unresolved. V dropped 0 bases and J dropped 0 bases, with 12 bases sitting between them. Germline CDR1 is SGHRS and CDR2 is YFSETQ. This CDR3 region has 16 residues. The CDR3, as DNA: TGCGCCAGCAGCTTGGTGCCCACTTTCATGAACACTGAAGCTTTCTTT. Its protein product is CASSLVPTFMNTEAFF. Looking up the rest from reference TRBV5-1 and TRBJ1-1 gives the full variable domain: KAGVTQTPRYLIKTRGQQVTLSCSPISGHRSVSWYQQTPGQGLQFLFEYFSETQRNKGNFPGRFSGRQFSNSRSEMNVSTLELGDSALYLCASSLVPTFMNTEAFFGQGTRLTVV.

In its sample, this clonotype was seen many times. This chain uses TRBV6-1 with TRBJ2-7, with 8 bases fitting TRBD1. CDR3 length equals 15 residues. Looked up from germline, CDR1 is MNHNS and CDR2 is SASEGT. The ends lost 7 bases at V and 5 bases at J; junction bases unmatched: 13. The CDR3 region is CASKGRDRYWDEQYF. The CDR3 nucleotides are TGTGCCAGCAAGGGCCGGGACAGGTACTGGGACGAGCAGTACTTC.